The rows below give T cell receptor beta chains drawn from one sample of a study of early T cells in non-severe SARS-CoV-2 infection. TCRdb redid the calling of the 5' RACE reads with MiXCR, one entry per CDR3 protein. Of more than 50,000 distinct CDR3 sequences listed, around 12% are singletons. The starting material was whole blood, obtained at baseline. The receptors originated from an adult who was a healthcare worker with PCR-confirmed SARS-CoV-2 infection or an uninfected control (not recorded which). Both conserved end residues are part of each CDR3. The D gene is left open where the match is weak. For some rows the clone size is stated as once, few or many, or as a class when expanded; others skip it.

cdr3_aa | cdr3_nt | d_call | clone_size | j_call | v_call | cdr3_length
CASSLALLTSEEQYF | TGTGCCAGCAGCTTAGCGCTTTTGACTAGCGAGGAGCAGTACTTC | TRBD2 | many | TRBJ2-7 | TRBV7-9 | 15
CASSLDRGYDIQYF | TGCGCCAGCAGCTTGGACAGGGGGTATGACATTCAGTACTTC | TRBD1 | - | TRBJ2-4 | TRBV5-1 | 14
CASSLAPGDVTDTQYF | TGTGCCAGCAGCTTAGCGCCGGGAGACGTCACAGATACGCAGTATTTT | - | - | TRBJ2-3 | TRBV7-9 | 16
CASSDPSNTGELFF | TGTGCCAGCAGCGACCCCTCGAACACCGGGGAGCTGTTTTTT | - | many | TRBJ2-2 | TRBV9 | 14
CASSPGASAPGEQYF | TGCGCCAGCAGCCCCGGGGCTAGCGCGCCGGGCGAGCAGTACTTC | - | few | TRBJ2-7 | TRBV4-3 | 15
CATSRDRGRNTEAFF | TGTGCCACCAGCAGAGATCGGGGGAGGAACACTGAAGCTTTCTTT | - | few | TRBJ1-1 | TRBV15 | 15
CASSLLPTGGGSPLHF | TGTGCCAGCAGTTTACTCCCGACAGGGGGAGGTTCACCCCTCCACTTT | TRBD1 | - | TRBJ1-6 | TRBV27 | 16
CSARSTSSYNSPLHF | TGCAGTGCTAGGAGCACGAGCTCCTATAATTCACCCCTCCACTTT | - | - | TRBJ1-6 | TRBV20-1 | 15
CASSAGLTGELFF | TGTGCCAGCAGCGCGGGACTCACCGGGGAGCTGTTTTTT | - | few | TRBJ2-2 | TRBV3-1 | 13
CASSIQTGESYTEAFF | TGTGCCAGCAGTATCCAAACAGGGGAATCGTACACTGAAGCTTTCTTT | TRBD1 | - | TRBJ1-1 | TRBV28 | 16
CSVGGVRGDTQYF | TGCAGCGTTGGGGGAGTTCGCGGAGATACGCAGTATTTT | - | many | TRBJ2-3 | TRBV29-1 | 13
CASSWGTANSPLHF | TGTGCCAGCAGTTGGGGGACGGCAAATTCACCCCTCCACTTT | - | few | TRBJ1-6 | TRBV6-2/TRBV6-3 | 14
CASSGAGGQETQYF | TGCGCCAGCAGCGGTGCGGGGGGGCAAGAGACCCAGTACTTC | TRBD2 | - | TRBJ2-5 | TRBV5-1 | 14
CASSTGVYEQYF | TGTGCCAGCAGCACAGGGGTCTACGAGCAGTACTTC | TRBD1 | - | TRBJ2-7 | TRBV28 | 12
CASSRDAGTSVTQFF | TGTGCCAGTAGTAGGGATGCCGGGACTAGCGTAACTCAGTTCTTC | TRBD2 | few | TRBJ2-1 | TRBV19 | 15
CSARALQLLAGQETQYF | TGCAGTGCTAGAGCGCTTCAACTTCTAGCGGGCCAAGAGACCCAGTACTTC | TRBD2 | - | TRBJ2-5 | TRBV20-1 | 17
CASSYPLEAGRFF | TGTGCCAGCAGTTACCCCCTCGAGGCCGGCCGGTTCTTC | - | few | TRBJ2-1 | TRBV6-2/TRBV6-3 | 13
CASSRTGTGDGYTF | TGTGCCAGCAGCCGCACCGGGACAGGGGATGGCTACACCTTC | TRBD1 | few | TRBJ1-2 | TRBV7-8 | 14
CASSPGGIYGYTF | TGTGCCAGCTCCCCAGGGGGGATCTATGGCTACACCTTC | TRBD1 | many | TRBJ1-2 | TRBV28 | 13
CASSHWTGGREVIQPQHF | TGTGCCAGCAGCCACTGGACAGGGGGTAGAGAGGTGATTCAGCCCCAGCATTTT | TRBD1 | - | TRBJ1-5 | TRBV27 | 18
CASSFGRETQYF | TGCGCCAGCAGCTTCGGGCGAGAGACCCAGTACTTC | - | - | TRBJ2-5 | TRBV5-1 | 12
CASSDNFENEKLFF | TGTGCCAGCAGTGACAACTTCGAGAATGAAAAACTGTTTTTT | - | few | TRBJ1-4 | TRBV6-1 | 14
CASNHPREQPNTEAFF | TGTGCCAGCAATCACCCAAGGGAACAGCCTAACACTGAAGCTTTCTTT | - | few | TRBJ1-1 | TRBV6-1 | 16
CASSPSGPYEQYF | TGTGCCAGCAGCCCCTCGGGTCCATACGAGCAGTACTTC | - | few | TRBJ2-7 | TRBV7-9 | 13
CASSKGQGANTEAFF | TGTGCCAGCAGTAAAGGACAGGGCGCGAACACTGAAGCTTTCTTT | TRBD1 | few | TRBJ1-1 | TRBV27 | 15
CASSKGGKEMNTEAFF | TGTGCCAGCAGCAAAGGGGGGAAAGAAATGAACACTGAAGCTTTCTTT | - | few | TRBJ1-1 | TRBV21-1 | 16
CAWTFGTGTYNEQFF | TGTGCCTGGACGTTCGGGACAGGGACTTACAATGAGCAGTTCTTC | TRBD1 | - | TRBJ2-1 | TRBV30 | 15
CASSLGGRYEQYF | TGTGCCAGCAGCTTAGGCGGGAGATACGAGCAGTACTTC | TRBD2 | - | TRBJ2-7 | TRBV7-2 | 13
CASSSPGVRVTDTQYF | TGTGCCAGCAGCTCCCCCGGGGTTCGGGTCACAGATACGCAGTATTTT | - | few | TRBJ2-3 | TRBV5-4 | 16
CASSLVQMNTGELFF | TGCGCCAGCAGCTTGGTACAGATGAACACCGGGGAGCTGTTTTTT | - | - | TRBJ2-2 | TRBV5-1 | 15
CASSPNPPGELFF | TGTGCCAGCAGCCCAAATCCCCCCGGGGAGCTGTTTTTT | - | - | TRBJ2-2 | TRBV13 | 13
CSVVVQADYGYTF | TGCAGCGTTGTGGTCCAGGCGGATTATGGCTACACCTTC | - | few | TRBJ1-2 | TRBV29-1 | 13
CASSYVQRTEAFF | TGTGCCAGCAGTTACGTACAGCGCACTGAAGCTTTCTTT | - | - | TRBJ1-1 | TRBV6-5 | 13
CSARPYSGTQYF | TGCAGTGCTCGTCCCTACTCGGGTACGCAGTATTTT | - | - | TRBJ2-3 | TRBV20-1 | 12
CASSLEDTQYF | TGTGCCAGCAGTTTGGAAGATACGCAGTATTTT | - | - | TRBJ2-3 | TRBV12-3/TRBV12-4 | 11
CASSLDQGTYEQYF | TGTGCCAGCAGCTTAGACCAGGGAACCTACGAGCAGTACTTC | - | - | TRBJ2-7 | TRBV7-2 | 14
CASSSSQYNEQFF | TGTGCCAGCAGTTCCTCCCAGTACAATGAGCAGTTCTTC | - | - | TRBJ2-1 | TRBV7-9 | 13
CASRAGGRGRETQYF | TGTGCCAGCAGGGCAGGGGGAAGGGGACGAGAGACCCAGTACTTC | TRBD1 | - | TRBJ2-5 | TRBV27 | 15
CSVSRGPNQETQYF | TGCAGCGTTTCTAGGGGGCCAAACCAAGAGACCCAGTACTTC | TRBD1 | - | TRBJ2-5 | TRBV29-1 | 14
CASSLPGQVNTGELFF | TGTGCCAGCAGTTTGCCGGGCCAGGTCAACACCGGGGAGCTGTTTTTT | - | - | TRBJ2-2 | TRBV27 | 16
CSALAGTKNIQYF | TGCAGTGCTTTAGCGGGGACCAAAAACATTCAGTACTTC | TRBD2 | few | TRBJ2-4 | TRBV20-1 | 13
CASSTGQGSFGTDTQYF | TGCGCCAGCAGCACCGGACAGGGGAGTTTTGGGACAGATACGCAGTATTTT | TRBD1 | - | TRBJ2-3 | TRBV5-1 | 17
CATSRGAANEKLFF | TGTGCCACCAGCAGAGGGGCGGCTAATGAAAAACTGTTTTTT | - | few | TRBJ1-4 | TRBV15 | 14
CSARDLAGDRYTQYF | TGCAGTGCTAGAGATTTGGCGGGGGACCGTTATACGCAGTATTTT | TRBD2 | few | TRBJ2-3 | TRBV20-1 | 15
CASRESGGRPTYGYTF | TGTGCCAGCAGGGAATCCGGCGGGCGTCCGACCTATGGCTACACCTTC | - | few | TRBJ1-2 | TRBV2 | 16
CASSQVYMGRGSETGELFF | TGTGCCAGCAGCCAAGTCTATATGGGCAGAGGATCGGAGACCGGGGAGCTGTTTTTT | - | few | TRBJ2-2 | TRBV3-1 | 19
CASTFLDRVTEAFF | TGTGCCAGCACCTTTCTAGACAGGGTTACTGAAGCTTTCTTT | TRBD1 | many | TRBJ1-1 | TRBV7-9 | 14
CASTGGTFNQPQHF | TGTGCCAGCACTGGGGGGACATTCAATCAGCCCCAGCATTTT | - | medium-sized | TRBJ1-5 | TRBV2 | 14
CASSESGAPGANVLTF | TGCGCCAGCAGTGAGAGCGGGGCACCTGGGGCCAACGTCCTGACTTTC | TRBD2 | many | TRBJ2-6 | TRBV5-1 | 16
CASSLELGYSSQNEQFF | TGTGCCAGCAGCTTAGAGCTAGGCTACAGTAGTCAAAATGAGCAGTTCTTC | - | few | TRBJ2-1 | TRBV7-6 | 17
CASSYLGSGRNYNEQFF | TGTGCCAGCAGTTACCTAGGTAGCGGGAGAAACTACAATGAGCAGTTCTTC | TRBD2 | once | TRBJ2-1 | TRBV6-5 | 17
CASSESGQGNTGELFF | TGTGCCAGCAGTGAAAGCGGACAGGGGAACACCGGGGAGCTGTTTTTT | TRBD1 | - | TRBJ2-2 | TRBV6-4 | 16
CASSESLAGKETQYF | TGCGCCAGCAGTGAGAGCCTAGCGGGAAAGGAGACCCAGTACTTC | TRBD2 | - | TRBJ2-5 | TRBV10-1 | 15
CAILTGVGGELFF | TGTGCCATCCTGACAGGGGTTGGCGGGGAGCTGTTTTTT | TRBD1 | few | TRBJ2-2 | TRBV28 | 13
CASSSTISYEQYF | TGCGCCAGCAGCTCCACCATCTCCTACGAGCAGTACTTC | - | - | TRBJ2-7 | TRBV5-1 | 13
CASSLVDRADEQFF | TGTGCCAGCAGCTTAGTTGACAGGGCGGATGAGCAGTTCTTC | TRBD1 | many | TRBJ2-1 | TRBV11-2 | 14
CSARARPRVAGELFF | TGCAGTGCTAGAGCCCGACCCAGGGTGGCCGGGGAGCTGTTTTTT | - | few | TRBJ2-2 | TRBV20-1 | 15
CASSLDWDLRGYTF | TGTGCCAGCAGCTTAGATTGGGACCTACGGGGCTACACCTTC | - | many | TRBJ1-2 | TRBV11-2 | 14
CASRDSEAFF | TGCGCCAGCAGAGACAGTGAAGCTTTCTTT | - | - | TRBJ1-1 | TRBV10-2 | 10